What follows are 2 T cell receptor beta chains derived from one specimen sequenced in a study of cytomegalovirus exposure and HLA in healthy donors. The PCR contained 60 Vbeta and 13 Jbeta primers. This table comes from immunoSEQ multiplex PCR, and its TCRdb copy is limited to in-frame clones, with some not included. The sample lists 200,000 to 300,000 clones, roughly 73% occurring once. Sequences were obtained from PBMCs. These receptors all stem from a boy between 10 and 17 years old in good health and CMV-seronegative.

The chain recombines TRBV4-1 with TRBJ2-3, with 10 positions matching TRBD2. Unmatched junction bases numbered 4, after V lost 6 bases and J lost 1 base. CDR1 and CDR2 (germline): MGHRA, YSYEKL. This CDR3 is 15 amino acids long. The CDR3 region has the DNA TGCGCCAGCAGTCGGACTAGCGGCCGCACAGATACGCAGTATTTT. It codes for CASSRTSGRTDTQYF.

The chain has TRBV7-8 and TRBJ2-5; weak D call: TRBD2 (6 bases). V dropped 3 bases and J dropped 5 bases, with 16 bases sitting between them. This CDR3 has 15 residues. CDR1 is SGHVS and CDR2 is FQNEAQ in the germline V gene. This chain's CDR3 is CASSFFPGVGETQYF. The CDR3 DNA reads as TGTGCCAGCAGCTTTTTTCCGGGAGTCGGGGAGACCCAGTACTTC.